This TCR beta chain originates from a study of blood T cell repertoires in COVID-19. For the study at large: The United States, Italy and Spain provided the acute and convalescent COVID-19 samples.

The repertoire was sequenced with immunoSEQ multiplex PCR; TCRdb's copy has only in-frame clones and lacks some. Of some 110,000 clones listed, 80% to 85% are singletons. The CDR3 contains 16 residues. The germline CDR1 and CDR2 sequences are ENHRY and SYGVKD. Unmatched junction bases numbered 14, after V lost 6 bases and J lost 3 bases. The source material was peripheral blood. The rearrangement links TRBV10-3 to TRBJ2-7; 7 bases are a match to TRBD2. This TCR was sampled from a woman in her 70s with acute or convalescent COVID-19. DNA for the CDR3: TGTGCCATCAGGGGCTTGGGGCCGGGACTAATCTACGAGCAGTACTTC. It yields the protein CAIRGLGPGLIYEQYF.